There are many counts of the clone carrying this TCR beta chain. The CDR3 regions of TCR beta were amplified from RNA transcripts. HTBI primers were the set used in a first-round RT-PCR of the TCR CDR3. TCRdb used MiXCR to reprocess the multiplex PCR reads, holding one entry per CDR3 protein. The data show around 300,000 distinct CDR3 sequences, with roughly 15% seen just once and 30% held by the top ten. The data belong to a study of T cells in Graves' hyperthyroidism and ophthalmopathy. CDR3 length equals 16 residues. J lost 5 bases, V lost 3 bases, and 4 bases had no gene match. Germline V gene sequence: CDR1 SGHVS, CDR2 FQNEAQ.

This chain uses TRBV7-8 with TRBJ2-2; 12 bases fit TRBD2. The TCR comes from a woman aged 50 to 60 with Graves' hyperthyroidism that later progressed to Graves' ophthalmopathy. The sample comprised blood. CDR3 sequence reads: CASSFLTSGRTGELFF. The CDR3, as DNA: TGTGCCAGCAGCTTCCTTACTAGCGGGAGGACCGGGGAGCTGTTTTTT.